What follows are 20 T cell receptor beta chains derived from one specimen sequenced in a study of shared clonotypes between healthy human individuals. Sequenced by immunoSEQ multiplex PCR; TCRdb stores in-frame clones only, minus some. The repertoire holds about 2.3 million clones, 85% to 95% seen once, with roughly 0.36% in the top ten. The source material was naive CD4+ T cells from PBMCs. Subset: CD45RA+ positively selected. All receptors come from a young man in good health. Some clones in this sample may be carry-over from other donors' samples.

CDR3 loop: CSVELRHMNTEAFF. CDR3 coding DNA: TGCAGCGTTGAGCTCCGACATATGAACACTGAAGCTTTCTTT. The rearrangement links TRBV29-1 to TRBJ1-1; D not resolved. The germline CDR1 and CDR2 sequences are SQVTM and ANQGSEA. V was pared by 3 bases and J by 0 bases, with 11 bases between. The CDR3 is made up of 14 amino acids.

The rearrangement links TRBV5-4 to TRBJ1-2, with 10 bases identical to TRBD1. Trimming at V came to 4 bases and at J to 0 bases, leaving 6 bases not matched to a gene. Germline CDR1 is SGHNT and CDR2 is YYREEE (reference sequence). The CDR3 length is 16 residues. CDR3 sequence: CASSRPGTGANYGYTF. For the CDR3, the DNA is TGTGCCAGCAGCCGTCCCGGGACAGGGGCTAACTATGGCTACACCTTC.

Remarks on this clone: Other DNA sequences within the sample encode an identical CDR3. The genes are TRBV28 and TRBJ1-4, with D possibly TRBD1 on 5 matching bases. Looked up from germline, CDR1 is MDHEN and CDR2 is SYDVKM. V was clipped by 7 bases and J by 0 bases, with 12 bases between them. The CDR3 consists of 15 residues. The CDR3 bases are TGTGCCAGCAACACACGGGGGGCAACTAATGAAAAACTGTTTTTT. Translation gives CASNTRGATNEKLFF.

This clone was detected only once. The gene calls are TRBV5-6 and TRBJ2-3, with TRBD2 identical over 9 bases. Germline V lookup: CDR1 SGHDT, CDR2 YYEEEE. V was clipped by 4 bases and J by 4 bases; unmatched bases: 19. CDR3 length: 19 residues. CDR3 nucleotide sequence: TGTGCCAGCAGCCCCCGCGGTGCCCGCTCTAGCGGGATTGCAGATACGCAGTATTTT. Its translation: CASSPRGARSSGIADTQYF.

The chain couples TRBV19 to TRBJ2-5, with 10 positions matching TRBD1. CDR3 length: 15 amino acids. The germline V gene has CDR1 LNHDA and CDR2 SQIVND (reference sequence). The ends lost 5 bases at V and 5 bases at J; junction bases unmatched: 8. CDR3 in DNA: TGTGCCAGTAGTGGGCCGACAGGGGGCTTCGAGACCCAGTACTTC. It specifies CASSGPTGGFETQYF.

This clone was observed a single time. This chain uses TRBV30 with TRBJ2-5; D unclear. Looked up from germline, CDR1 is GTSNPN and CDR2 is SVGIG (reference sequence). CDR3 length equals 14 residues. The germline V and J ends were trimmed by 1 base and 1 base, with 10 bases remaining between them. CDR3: CAWSGQVGQETQYF. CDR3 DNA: TGTGCCTGGAGTGGGCAGGTAGGCCAAGAGACCCAGTACTTC.

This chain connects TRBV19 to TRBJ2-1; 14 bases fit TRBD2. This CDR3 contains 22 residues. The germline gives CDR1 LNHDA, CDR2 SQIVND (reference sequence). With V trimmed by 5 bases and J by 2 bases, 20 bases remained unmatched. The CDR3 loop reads CASSYYNHAGLAGAKAYNEQFF. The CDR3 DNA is TGTGCCAGTAGTTACTACAACCACGCGGGACTAGCGGGAGCGAAGGCCTACAATGAGCAGTTCTTC.

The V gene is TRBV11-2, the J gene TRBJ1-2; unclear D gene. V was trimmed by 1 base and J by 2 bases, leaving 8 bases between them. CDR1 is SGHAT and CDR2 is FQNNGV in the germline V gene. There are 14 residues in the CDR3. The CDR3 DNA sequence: TGTGCCAGCAGCTTAGTGACGGGGAACTATGGCTACACCTTC. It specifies CASSLVTGNYGYTF. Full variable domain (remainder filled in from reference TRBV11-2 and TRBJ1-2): EAGVAQSPRYKIIEKRQSVAFWCNPISGHATLYWYQQILGQGPKLLIQFQNNGVVDDSQLPKDRFSAERLKGVDSTLKIQPAKLEDSAVYLCASSLVTGNYGYTFGSGTRLTVV.

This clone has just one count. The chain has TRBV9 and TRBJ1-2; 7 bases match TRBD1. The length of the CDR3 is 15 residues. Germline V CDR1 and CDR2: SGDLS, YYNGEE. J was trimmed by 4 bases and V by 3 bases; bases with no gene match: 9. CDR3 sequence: CASSAQGGHGYGYTF. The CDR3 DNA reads TGTGCCAGCAGCGCCCAGGGGGGGCACGGCTATGGCTACACCTTC.

This CDR3 is CASSRVTGMNTEAFF. CDR3 nucleotide sequence: TGTGCCAGCAGCCGTGTCACAGGGATGAACACTGAAGCTTTCTTT. The chain couples TRBV9 to TRBJ1-1; TRBD1 might be the D (6 bases). The ends were cut back, 4 bases at V and 0 bases at J, with 13 bases in the middle. The CDR3 consists of 15 residues. The germline V gene encodes CDR1 SGDLS and CDR2 YYNGEE.

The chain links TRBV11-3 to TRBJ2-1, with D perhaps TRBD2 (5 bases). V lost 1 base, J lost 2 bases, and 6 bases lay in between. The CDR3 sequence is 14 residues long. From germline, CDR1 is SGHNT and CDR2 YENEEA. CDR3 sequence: CASSLAGTYNEQFF. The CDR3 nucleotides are TGTGCCAGCAGCTTAGCGGGGACCTACAATGAGCAGTTCTTC.

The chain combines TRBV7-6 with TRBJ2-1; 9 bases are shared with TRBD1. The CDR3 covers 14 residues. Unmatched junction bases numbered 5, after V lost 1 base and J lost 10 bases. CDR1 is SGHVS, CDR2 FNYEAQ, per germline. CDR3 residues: CASSLVGTGREQFF. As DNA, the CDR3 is TGTGCCAGCAGCTTAGTGGGGACAGGGCGGGAGCAGTTCTTC.

CDR3 DNA: TGTGCCAGCTCACCTAGGGACATCTACGAGCAGTACTTC. Protein product: CASSPRDIYEQYF. This chain uses TRBV18 with TRBJ2-7, with D tentatively TRBD1 (6 bases). This CDR3 comprises 13 residues. Trimming cost V 3 bases and J 3 bases, with 9 bases left between them. Germline CDR1 KGHSH, CDR2 LQKENI.

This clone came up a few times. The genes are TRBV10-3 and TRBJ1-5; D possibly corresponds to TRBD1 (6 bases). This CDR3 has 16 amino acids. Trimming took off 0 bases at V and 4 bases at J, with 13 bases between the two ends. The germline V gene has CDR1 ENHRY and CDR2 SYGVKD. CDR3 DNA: TGTGCCATCAGTGAGTCGGGCAGGGGAATAAATCAGCCCCAGCATTTT. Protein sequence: CAISESGRGINQPQHF.

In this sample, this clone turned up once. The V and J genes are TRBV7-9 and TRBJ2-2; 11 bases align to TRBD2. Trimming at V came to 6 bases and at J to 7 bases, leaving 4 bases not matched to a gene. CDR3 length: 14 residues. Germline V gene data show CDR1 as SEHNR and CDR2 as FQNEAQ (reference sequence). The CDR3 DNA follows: TGTGCCAGCAGGTCCGGGACTAGCGGCGGGGAGCTGTTTTTT. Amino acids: CASRSGTSGGELFF.

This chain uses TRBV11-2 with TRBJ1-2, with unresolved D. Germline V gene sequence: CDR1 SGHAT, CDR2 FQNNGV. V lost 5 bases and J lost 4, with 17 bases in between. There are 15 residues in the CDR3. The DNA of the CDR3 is TGTGCCAGCAGCCCTCACCTCGTGGCTGGCTATGGCTACACCTTC. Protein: CASSPHLVAGYGYTF. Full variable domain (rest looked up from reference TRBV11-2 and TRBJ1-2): EAGVAQSPRYKIIEKRQSVAFWCNPISGHATLYWYQQILGQGPKLLIQFQNNGVVDDSQLPKDRFSAERLKGVDSTLKIQPAKLEDSAVYLCASSPHLVAGYGYTFGSGTRLTVV.

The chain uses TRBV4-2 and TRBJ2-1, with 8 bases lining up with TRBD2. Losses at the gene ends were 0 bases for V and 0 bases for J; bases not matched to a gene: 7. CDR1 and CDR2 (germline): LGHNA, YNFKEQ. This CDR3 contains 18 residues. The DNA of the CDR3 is TGTGCCAGCAGCCAAGAAGCCAGCGGGGGACCCTCCTACAATGAGCAGTTCTTC. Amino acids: CASSQEASGGPSYNEQFF.

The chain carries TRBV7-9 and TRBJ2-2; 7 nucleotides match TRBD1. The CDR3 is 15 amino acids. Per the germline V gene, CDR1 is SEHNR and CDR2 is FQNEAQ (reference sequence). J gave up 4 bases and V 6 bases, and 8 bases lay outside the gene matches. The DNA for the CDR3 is TGTGCCAGCAGGGGAAGGGACAGTTTCACCGGGGAGCTGTTTTTT. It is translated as CASRGRDSFTGELFF.

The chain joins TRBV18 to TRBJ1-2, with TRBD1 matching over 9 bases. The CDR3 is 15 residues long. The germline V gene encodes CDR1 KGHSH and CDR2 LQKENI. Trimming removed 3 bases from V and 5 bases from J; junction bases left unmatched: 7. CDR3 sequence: CASSPRVDRGYGYTF. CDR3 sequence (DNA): TGTGCCAGCTCACCCCGCGTTGACAGGGGGTATGGCTACACCTTC.

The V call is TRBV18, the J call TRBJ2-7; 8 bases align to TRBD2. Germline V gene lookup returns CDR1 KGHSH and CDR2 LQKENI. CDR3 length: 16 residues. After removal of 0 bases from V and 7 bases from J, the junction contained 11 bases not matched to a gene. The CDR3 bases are TGTGCCAGCTCACCACCTTCCGGGAGGGCCACGGGTGAGCAGTACTTC. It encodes CASSPPSGRATGEQYF.